These 31 T cell receptor beta chains came from one sample sequenced in a study of blood T cell repertoires in COVID-19 (dated by TCRdb to 2020 to 2022). Library generation was performed with the immunoSEQ multiplex PCR assay. Entries here come from immuneACCESS through TCRdb and include only in-frame sequences with V and J called. Some clones fail to appear in such tables; in the studies checked, an unresolved V gene covers under half of the shortfall, and the cause of the remainder is unknown. The sample has roughly 50,000 clones on record, around 84% of them singletons. Of the sample, around 15% is held by the ten largest clones. Sequencing was performed on peripheral blood. These receptors were taken from a man in his sixties or seventies with acute or convalescent COVID-19.

V and J are TRBV14 and TRBJ1-1; 7 bases align to TRBD1. Germline V gene sequence: CDR1 SGHDN, CDR2 FVKESK. This CDR3 has 14 residues. Germline trimming cut 1 base from V and 10 bases from J; bases unmatched to any gene: 9. The CDR3 DNA reads TGTGCCAGCAGCCAAGTGGGCAGGGGGGATGGAGCTTTCTTT. The encoded protein is CASSQVGRGDGAFF.

V is TRBV6-2 or TRBV6-3 and J is TRBJ2-1; D remains ambiguous. Germline loops: CDR1 MNHEY, CDR2 SVGEGT. The CDR3 sequence is 16 residues long. V was cut by 3 bases and J by 2 bases, with 14 bases left in between. This chain's CDR3 is CASSYVAEPPYNEQFF. The CDR3 nucleotides are TGTGCCAGCAGTTATGTTGCGGAACCCCCCTACAATGAGCAGTTCTTC.

The chain carries TRBV30 and TRBJ1-1; D is uncertain. The V gene's germline CDR1 is GTSNPN and CDR2 SVGIG (reference sequence). This CDR3 contains 12 residues. V shed 4 bases and J shed 4 bases, with 10 bases lying between them. CDR3 loop: CAWIRLSTEAFF. CDR3 sequence (DNA): TGTGCCTGGATCCGTTTGAGCACTGAAGCTTTCTTT.

The V gene is TRBV15, the J gene TRBJ1-2; 7 bases match TRBD1. Germline CDR1 reads LNHNV; CDR2 reads YYDKDF (reference sequence). The CDR3 loop spans 13 amino acids. V gave up 1 base and J gave up 4 bases; unmatched junction bases: 0. The chain's CDR3 is CATSRGTGYGYTF. The CDR3 DNA reads TGTGCCACCAGCAGAGGGACAGGCTATGGCTACACCTTC. Supplemented by reference TRBV15 and TRBJ1-2, the full variable domain reads DAMVIQNPRYQVTQFGKPVTLSCSQTLNHNVMYWYQQKSSQAPKLLFHYYDKDFNNEADTPDNFQSRRPNTSFCFLDIRSPGLGDTAMYLCATSRGTGYGYTFGSGTRLTVV.

This chain connects TRBV5-5 to TRBJ1-6; D is perhaps TRBD1 (6 bases). Trimming left V 4 bases short and J 14 bases short, with 13 bases between. The germline V gene encodes CDR1 SGHKS and CDR2 YYEKEE (reference sequence). The CDR3 is made up of 12 amino acids. CDR3 sequence (DNA): TGTGCCAGCAGCCTAGACAGGTTTACCCTCCACTTT. Its translation is CASSLDRFTLHF.

This clone showed up just once. The chain couples TRBV14 to TRBJ2-2; D gene unclear. V lost 4 bases, J lost 1 base, and 7 bases lay in between. The germline V gene has CDR1 SGHDN and CDR2 FVKESK. CDR3 length: 14 amino acids. The CDR3 coding sequence is TGTGCCAGCAGCCGTATCCTGAACACCGGGGAGCTGTTTTTT. It translates to CASSRILNTGELFF.

The V call is TRBV6-5, the J call TRBJ1-1; a possible D gene is TRBD1 (5 bases). The V end was cut by 2 bases, the J end by 5 bases, with 6 bases between. The germline V gene has CDR1 MNHEY and CDR2 SVGAGI. The CDR3 has 12 amino acids. The CDR3 sequence: CASSYGGTEAFF. The CDR3 nucleotides are TGTGCCAGCAGTTACGGGGGGACTGAAGCTTTCTTT.

V usage is TRBV27 and J usage is TRBJ2-3; 11 nucleotides agree with TRBD2. Germline V gene data show CDR1 as MNHEY and CDR2 as SMNVEV (reference sequence). The CDR3 is made up of 17 amino acids. J was trimmed by 0 bases and V by 2 bases; bases with no gene match: 4. The CDR3 DNA reads TGTGCCAGCAGTTTAGAGAGACTAGCGGGGAGCACAGATACGCAGTATTTT. Residues: CASSLERLAGSTDTQYF.

The chain employs TRBV6-4 and TRBJ2-1; 10 nucleotides agree with TRBD2. The trim removed 5 bases at V and 9 bases at J, leaving 19 bases unmatched. Germline V CDR1 and CDR2: MRHNA, SNTAGT. The CDR3 has 18 residues. CDR3 DNA: TGTGCCAGCAGTTGGGGAATTAACCTAGCGGGAGAGCCTGGTGAGCAGTTCTTC. Translation gives CASSWGINLAGEPGEQFF.

The V call is TRBV5-1, the J call TRBJ2-7, with D possibly matching TRBD2 (6 bases). V lost 4 bases, J lost 2 bases, and 10 bases lay in between. The germline gives CDR1 SGHRS, CDR2 YFSETQ. The CDR3 spans 13 residues. As DNA, the CDR3 is TGCGCCAGCAGCACGGGACTGGCCTACGAGCAGTACTTC. Translating gives CASSTGLAYEQYF.

The CDR3 region has the DNA TGTGCCAGCAGTTCCTACCAGGCCCAGCATTTT. This codes for CASSSYQAQHF. This chain joins TRBV28 and TRBJ1-5, with D unresolved. Per germline, CDR1 MDHEN and CDR2 SYDVKM. Trimming left V 4 bases short and J 11 bases short, with 9 bases between. The CDR3 totals 11 residues. Full variable domain (remainder filled in from reference TRBV28 and TRBJ1-5): DVKVTQSSRYLVKRTGEKVFLECVQDMDHENMFWYRQDPGLGLRLIYFSYDVKMKEKGDIPEGYSVSREKKERFSLILESASTNQTSMYLCASSSYQAQHFGDGTRLSIL.

V is TRBV29-1 and J is TRBJ1-1; weak D call: TRBD1 (6 bases). Germline V gene data show CDR1 as SQVTM and CDR2 as ANQGSEA. The CDR3 spans 15 residues. V lost 6 bases, J lost 4 bases, and 21 bases lay in between. The CDR3 protein is CSVADSGAPGTEAFF. CDR3 DNA sequence: TGCAGCGTCGCGGACAGCGGGGCCCCCGGCACTGAAGCTTTCTTT.

This chain connects TRBV4-1 to TRBJ2-7; TRBD2 aligns across 9 bases. The junction had 13 bases not matched to a gene; V was cut back by 1 base and J by 6 bases. The CDR3 is 17 amino acids. Germline V gene data show CDR1 as MGHRA and CDR2 as YSYEKL. CDR3 amino acids: CASSQVDMGLAFGEQYF. In DNA, the CDR3 is TGCGCCAGCAGCCAAGTAGATATGGGACTAGCCTTTGGCGAGCAGTACTTC.

This clone has a single count. The chain recombines TRBV21-1 with TRBJ1-2; the D call TRBD1 from the table was never checked on the DNA. TRBV21-1 is described as a pseudogene. The CDR3 contains 13 residues. The CDR3 DNA reads TGTGCCAGCAGCAAAGACTCCCGACATGCCCACACCTTC. It specifies CASSKDSRHAHTF.

The rearrangement joins TRBV4-2 to TRBJ2-1, with 12 positions matching TRBD2. The CDR3 totals 16 residues. Germline CDR1 reads LGHNA; CDR2 reads YNFKEQ. V lost 1 base to trimming and J lost 9 bases; unmatched junction nucleotides: 7. The CDR3 sequence is CASSQGLAGGPGEQFF. In DNA, the CDR3 is TGTGCCAGCAGCCAAGGTCTAGCGGGGGGGCCAGGTGAGCAGTTCTTC.

This sequence joins TRBV27 and TRBJ2-1, with 14 bases aligning to TRBD2. CDR3 length: 15 residues. Germline V gene data show CDR1 as MNHEY and CDR2 as SMNVEV (reference sequence). Trimming at V came to 6 bases and at J to 7 bases, leaving 5 bases not matched to a gene. Here the CDR3 reads CASRGGLAGVNEQFF. The DNA of the CDR3 is TGTGCCAGCAGGGGGGGACTAGCGGGAGTTAATGAGCAGTTCTTC.

The J gene is TRBJ1-3, the V gene TRBV4-2, with 7 bases fitting TRBD1. Germline CDR1 is LGHNA and CDR2 is YNFKEQ. V trimming: 4 bases; J trimming: 0 bases; junction bases outside the gene matches: 6. The CDR3 has 16 residues. CDR3 coding DNA: TGTGCCAGCAGCCGCAAGACAGGGAGCTCTGGAAACACCATATATTTT. Amino acid sequence: CASSRKTGSSGNTIYF.

The J gene is TRBJ1-2, the V gene TRBV12-3 or TRBV12-4; no clear D. V lost 10 bases and J 4 bases, leaving 10 bases between the germline ends. The CDR3 runs 11 residues. The CDR3 DNA reads as TGTGCCACCTCCCCAGTCTATGGCTACACCTTC. Its protein product is CATSPVYGYTF.

This clone turned up a few times. The junction departs from the called germline gene at one end, perhaps through a read error. V gene TRBV6-2 or TRBV6-3 combines with J gene TRBJ1-2; TRBD1 might be the D (6 bases). The germline CDR1 and CDR2 sequences are MNHEY and SVGEGT. The length of the CDR3 is 11 residues. The CDR3 loop reads CASSQGQHLSF. CDR3 coding DNA: TGTGCCAGCAGCCAAGGACAGCATCTCTCCTTC.

V usage is TRBV5-1 and J usage is TRBJ1-3; 7 bases agree with TRBD1. This CDR3 has 14 amino acids. The germline gives CDR1 SGHRS, CDR2 YFSETQ. V lost 2 bases, J lost 1 base, and 0 bases stayed unmatched. For the CDR3, the DNA is TGCGCCAGCAGCTTACAGGGGTCTGGAAACACCATATATTTT. Its protein is CASSLQGSGNTIYF.

The chain combines TRBV18 with TRBJ1-2; weak D call: TRBD1 (6 bases). Trimming took off 5 bases at V and 4 bases at J, with 23 bases between the two ends. This CDR3 is 17 amino acids long. Looked up from germline, CDR1 is KGHSH and CDR2 is LQKENI. The CDR3 here is CASSGSPTGHRLYGYTF. CDR3 nucleotides: TGTGCCAGCTCAGGTAGCCCAACGGGACACCGCCTCTATGGCTACACCTTC.

V and J are TRBV5-4 and TRBJ1-1; 9 positions match TRBD1. J was trimmed by 5 bases and V by 0 bases; bases with no gene match: 2. The CDR3 has 14 amino acids. Germline values: CDR1 SGHNT, CDR2 YYREEE (reference sequence). As DNA, the CDR3 is TGTGCCAGCAGCTTGGACAGGGGGCGGACTGAAGCTTTCTTT. This sequence encodes CASSLDRGRTEAFF.

The chain's CDR3 is CASSSPTGKNEQYF. The CDR3 DNA is TGTGCCAGCAGTTCCCCGACAGGGAAGAACGAGCAGTACTTC. The chain is built from TRBV6-5 and TRBJ2-7; 7 nucleotides match TRBD1. Per the germline V gene, CDR1 is MNHEY and CDR2 is SVGAGI. The ends lost 4 bases at V and 5 bases at J; junction bases unmatched: 8. The CDR3 sequence is 14 residues long.

The rearrangement joins TRBV24-1 to TRBJ2-3, with 7 bases fitting TRBD2. The CDR3 is 14 amino acids. Germline CDR1 KGHDR, CDR2 SFDVKD. With V trimmed by 5 bases and J by 1 base, 2 bases remained unmatched. The CDR3 loop is CATSGLAGTDTQYF. In DNA form, the CDR3 reads TGTGCCACCAGTGGTCTAGCGGGCACAGATACGCAGTATTTT.

This clone was found once. The chain links TRBV10-1 to TRBJ1-1; D not certain. This CDR3 has 14 amino acids. The germline gives CDR1 WNHNN, CDR2 SYGVQD (reference sequence). Trimming stripped 6 bases from V and 3 bases from J, with 14 bases between. CDR3 sequence (DNA): TGCGCCAGCAGCCCCACCTTCCCGGACACTGAAGCTTTCTTT. It is translated as CASSPTFPDTEAFF.

This clone has only a few counts. The chain couples TRBV18 to TRBJ1-2, with D unresolved. CDR3 length: 13 amino acids. The V gene lost 4 bases and the J gene lost 6 bases, with 12 bases spanning the gap. From germline, CDR1 is KGHSH and CDR2 LQKENI. The CDR3 DNA sequence: TGTGCCAGCTCACGGACGGGGATCGATGGCTACACCTTC. As protein: CASSRTGIDGYTF.

V usage is TRBV7-3 and J usage is TRBJ2-5; perhaps TRBD1 as D (5 bases). V was pared by 2 bases and J by 4 bases, with 8 bases between. The CDR3 has 13 amino acids. The germline gives CDR1 SGHTA, CDR2 FQGTGA. The CDR3 sequence is CASSLSRGETQYF. CDR3 in DNA: TGTGCCAGCAGCTTATCTAGGGGAGAGACCCAGTACTTC.

The chain uses TRBV4-1 and TRBJ2-5, with D perhaps matching TRBD1 (6 bases). CDR3 length: 14 amino acids. With 4 bases removed from V and 2 bases from J, the gap between germline ends came to 11 bases. Germline CDR1 is MGHRA and CDR2 is YSYEKL. The CDR3 region is CASSRTEGQETQYF. CDR3 DNA: TGCGCCAGCAGCCGGACAGAGGGTCAAGAGACCCAGTACTTC.

In its sample, this clone was seen once. In nucleotides, the CDR3 is TGTGCCAGCAGCCGAGGGACTGTCCAAGAGACCCAGTACTTC. Its translation is CASSRGTVQETQYF. The rearrangement links TRBV5-4 to TRBJ2-5; TRBD2 might be the D (6 bases). In germline, CDR1 is SGHNT, CDR2 YYREEE (reference sequence). V lost 4 bases and J lost 1, with 11 bases in between. The CDR3 totals 14 residues.

This clone came up once. The chain is built from TRBV4-2 and TRBJ1-3; 8 nucleotides match TRBD1. The CDR3 sequence is 15 residues long. V lost 8 bases, J lost 4 bases, and 10 bases stayed unmatched. Per germline, CDR1 LGHNA and CDR2 YNFKEQ. The CDR3 is CASGRTGPTGNTIYF. Here the CDR3 DNA reads TGTGCCAGCGGACGGACAGGGCCAACGGGAAACACCATATATTTT.

The V and J genes are TRBV6-1 and TRBJ1-1; the D gene is possibly TRBD1 (5 bases). V lost 3 bases to trimming and J lost 1 base, with 6 bases between them. This CDR3 contains 13 residues. CDR1 is MNHNS and CDR2 is SASEGT in the germline V gene. This chain's CDR3 is CASSDGQNTEAFF. CDR3 coding DNA: TGTGCCAGCAGTGATGGACAGAACACTGAAGCTTTCTTT.